This TCR beta chain was recovered during a study of shared clonotypes between healthy human individuals. CD4+ cells yielded CD45RA+ naive and CD45RA-negative memory subsets. General observations from the study: Despite large depth, sorted-subset datasets appeared incompletely sequenced.

Assay: immunoSEQ multiplex PCR; the TCRdb copy retains only in-frame clones and omits some. This table has about 1.5 million clones, approximately 98% appearing once. A single count supports this clone. The target antigen is unknown. The sample was naive CD4+ T cells sorted from blood. The sample's subset: CD45RA+ positively selected. The TCR sequence derives from a young man in good health.

The CDR3 DNA reads TGTGCCAGCAGCCTAGGATTCCAAGAGACCCAGTACTTC. Its translation: CASSLGFQETQYF. The genes are TRBV7-2 and TRBJ2-5; D is ambiguous. The V and J ends lost 5 bases and 1 base respectively, with 8 bases between them. The CDR3 is 13 residues long. Germline assignment: CDR1 SGHTA and CDR2 FQGNSA.